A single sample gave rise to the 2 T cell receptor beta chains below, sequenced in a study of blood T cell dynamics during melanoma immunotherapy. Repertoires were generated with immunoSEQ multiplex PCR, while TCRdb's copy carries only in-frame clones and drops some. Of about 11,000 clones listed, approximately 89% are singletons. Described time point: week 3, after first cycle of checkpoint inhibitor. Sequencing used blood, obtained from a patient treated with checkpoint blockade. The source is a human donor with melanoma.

As DNA, the CDR3 is TGTGCCAGCAGTTTGGACCAAGAGACCCAGTACTTC. This translates into CASSLDQETQYF. The rearrangement uses TRBV28 and TRBJ2-5; D ambiguous. This CDR3 contains 12 residues. In germline, CDR1 is MDHEN, CDR2 SYDVKM. Deletions cut 3 bases from V and 0 bases from J, with 2 bases between.

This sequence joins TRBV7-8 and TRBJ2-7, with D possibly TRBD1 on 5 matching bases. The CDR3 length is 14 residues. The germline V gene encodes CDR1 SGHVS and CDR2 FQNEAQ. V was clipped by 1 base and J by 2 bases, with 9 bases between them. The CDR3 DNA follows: TGTGCCAGCAGCTTAGATGGCAGGGCCTACGAGCAGTACTTC. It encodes CASSLDGRAYEQYF.